This is a list of T cell receptor beta chains from one sample in a study of blood T cell repertoires in COVID-19. Sequencing was performed with immunoSEQ multiplex PCR; in TCRdb, only in-frame clones are kept and a portion is missing. The sample consists of about 150,000 clones, roughly 88% of them appearing once. The specimen sequenced was peripheral blood. All receptors come from a man in his sixties with COVID-19, enrolled during active disease. CDR3s include the opening cysteine and the closing phenylalanine or tryptophan. D genes are given only for firm matches. Clone size is not always given. Where it is, it says once, few, many or a class for expanded clones.

TRBD1,TRBV29-1,TRBJ1-2,NA,TGCAGCGCTCTTTCCGGGACAGGGGGCTATGGCTACACCTTC,CSALSGTGGYGYTF
TRBD1,TRBV6-5,TRBJ1-5,NA,TGTGCCAGCAGTTCTACGGGACAGGGGGCCTATCAGCCCCAGCATTTT,CASSSTGQGAYQPQHF
NA,TRBV7-7,TRBJ2-1,NA,TGTGCTAGCAGCTTAGCGCGAGGGGGAATAAATGAGCAGTTCTTC,CASSLARGGINEQFF
TRBD2,TRBV6-2/TRBV6-3,TRBJ2-1,NA,TGTGCCAGCAGTTCCCGGACTAGCAGGTACAATGAGCAGTTCTTC,CASSSRTSRYNEQFF
NA,TRBV18,TRBJ1-2,NA,TGTGCCAGCTCACCAAGGAGACAGTCTGATGGCTACACCTTC,CASSPRRQSDGYTF
NA,TRBV6-2/TRBV6-3,TRBJ2-7,NA,TGTGCCAGCAGTTACAGGGACACCTACGAGCAGTACTTC,CASSYRDTYEQYF
NA,TRBV19,TRBJ1-2,NA,TGTGCCAGTAGTATAGCCGCGGGGGCGACCTATGGCTACACCTTC,CASSIAAGATYGYTF
NA,TRBV5-1,TRBJ2-1,NA,TGCGCCAGCAGCTTGGTACTGGTCGGTTCCTACAATGAGCAGTTCTTC,CASSLVLVGSYNEQFF
TRBD1,TRBV27,TRBJ1-5,NA,TGTGCCAGCAGTTCTGCCGGGACAGGGAGCAATCAGCCCCAGCATTTT,CASSSAGTGSNQPQHF
NA,TRBV11-2,TRBJ1-1,NA,TGTGCCAGCAACACCCCCAACACTGAAGCTTTCTTT,CASNTPNTEAFF
NA,TRBV6-2/TRBV6-3,TRBJ1-2,NA,TGTGCCAGCAGCCCGCAGGGTAACTATGGCTACACCTTC,CASSPQGNYGYTF
NA,TRBV7-3,TRBJ2-1,once,TGTGCCAGCAGCGAGGGAAGCTCCTACAATGAGCAGTTCTTC,CASSEGSSYNEQFF
TRBD1,TRBV19,TRBJ2-7,NA,TGTGCCAGTAAACCCCGGGACAGGGACAACGAGCAGTACTTC,CASKPRDRDNEQYF
NA,TRBV3-1/TRBV3-2,TRBJ1-1,once,TGTGCCAGCAGCCTCCGCATTAGCGCTGAAGCTTTCTTT,CASSLRISAEAFF
NA,TRBV5-6,TRBJ2-3,NA,TGTGCCAGCAGTTATAGGAGGCTTGGCACAGATACGCAGTATTTT,CASSYRRLGTDTQYF
TRBD2,TRBV5-1,TRBJ2-5,NA,TGCGCCAGCAGCTCGGGACTAGCGGGAGGGCCGGGAGAGACCCAGTACTTC,CASSSGLAGGPGETQYF
NA,TRBV2,TRBJ1-2,NA,TGTGCCAGCACCCAAGCTGGTAGCGGCTACACCTTC,CASTQAGSGYTF
TRBD2,TRBV5-8,TRBJ2-1,NA,TGTGCCAGCAGCTCGTTAGCGGGGTACAATGAGCAGTTCTTC,CASSSLAGYNEQFF
TRBD2,TRBV19,TRBJ2-1,once,TGTGCCAGTAGTATAGTGTCCGTTAGGACTAGCGTCTACAATGAGCAGTTCTTC,CASSIVSVRTSVYNEQFF
NA,TRBV7-3,TRBJ2-2,NA,TGTGCCAGCAGCTTATGGACAGAGAACACCGGGGAGCTGTTTTTT,CASSLWTENTGELFF
TRBD1,TRBV6-6,TRBJ1-3,NA,TGTGCCAGCAGTTACGGACAGGACTGGAATAGAAACACCATATATTTT,CASSYGQDWNRNTIYF
NA,TRBV19,TRBJ2-7,few,TGTGCCAGTAGTAAGGGATCGACAGCCTCCTACGAGCAGTACTTC,CASSKGSTASYEQYF
NA,TRBV12-3/TRBV12-4,TRBJ1-1,NA,TGTGCCGGACGGGAGATGGGAAAAGCTTTCTTT,CAGREMGKAFF
NA,TRBV4-2,TRBJ1-5,few,TGTGCCAGCAGCCAAGATCCCCATAGCAATCAGCCCCAGCATTTT,CASSQDPHSNQPQHF
NA,TRBV11-2,TRBJ1-2,NA,TGTGCCAGCAGCTCCGTAAAGGAGGGCCCCAGGAACTATGGCTACACCTTC,CASSSVKEGPRNYGYTF
NA,TRBV5-4,TRBJ2-7,few,TGTGCCAGCAGCTTGGACAGACACACTCGGGAGCAGTACTTC,CASSLDRHTREQYF
NA,TRBV12-2,TRBJ1-1,NA,TGTGCAAGTCGCTTAGCGACTCGGGGTGAAGCTTTCTTT,CASRLATRGEAFF
NA,TRBV5-5,TRBJ2-2,NA,TGTGCCAGCAGCCGAGCGGTAGAGAACACCGGGGAGCTGTTTTTT,CASSRAVENTGELFF
NA,TRBV28,TRBJ1-3,NA,TGTGCCAGCAGCTCTTCTACGAACACCATATATTTT,CASSSSTNTIYF
NA,TRBV28,TRBJ1-5,NA,TGTGCCAGCAGCTGGGGGGGGGTCAATCAGCCCCAGCATTTT,CASSWGGVNQPQHF
NA,TRBV6-5,TRBJ2-5,NA,TGTGCCAGCAGTTACTCGAACAGGGTCCAAGAGACCCAGTACTTC,CASSYSNRVQETQYF
NA,TRBV14,TRBJ1-2,NA,TGTGCCAGCAGCCAAGACGACAGGTACTATGGCTACACCTTC,CASSQDDRYYGYTF
NA,TRBV20-1,TRBJ1-2,once,TGCAGTGCTAGGGACAGCTATGGCTACACCTTC,CSARDSYGYTF
TRBD1,TRBV2,TRBJ1-6,NA,TGTGCCAGCATTCTGACAGGGCTCGCTTCACCCCTCCACTTT,CASILTGLASPLHF
NA,TRBV7-3,TRBJ2-2,NA,TGTGCCAGCAGCTTCCCGGGGACCGGGGAGCTGTTTTTT,CASSFPGTGELFF
TRBD1,TRBV6-1,TRBJ2-5,NA,TGTGCCAGCAGTGCTTTCCGGGACAGTCCCATAAGGGGAGAGACCCAGTACTTC,CASSAFRDSPIRGETQYF
TRBD1,TRBV28,TRBJ1-4,NA,TGTGCCAGCAGTTTAGACGGGACAGGGGGACAAAAACTGTTTTTT,CASSLDGTGGQKLFF
NA,TRBV7-2,TRBJ2-3,once,TGTGCCAGCAGCTACCAGGGCGGGATTCTCACAGATACGCAGTATTTT,CASSYQGGILTDTQYF
NA,TRBV6-2/TRBV6-3,TRBJ2-7,NA,TGTGCCAGCACCCCCGGGCGGGTCTCCTACGAGCAGTACTTC,CASTPGRVSYEQYF
TRBD1,TRBV7-8,TRBJ1-4,NA,TGTGCCAGCAGCTTGGCGACAGGGGTACGGGGTGAAAAACTGTTTTTT,CASSLATGVRGEKLFF
NA,TRBV5-1,TRBJ1-2,once,TGCGCCAGCAGCCAACAAATTAACTATGGCTACACCTTC,CASSQQINYGYTF